The next 10 T cell receptor beta chains were all read from a single sample in a study of blood T cell repertoires in COVID-19. The table came from immunoSEQ multiplex PCR; TCRdb's copy has only in-frame clones and leaves some out. This repertoire shows about 240,000 clones, around 86% found once; its top ten account for around an eighth. Sequencing was carried out using peripheral blood. The origin of the receptors is an elderly man with acute or convalescent COVID-19.

The gene calls are TRBV11-2 and TRBJ1-1, with D unclear. CDR3 size: 13 residues. CDR1 SGHAT and CDR2 FQNNGV come from the germline V gene. V was clipped by 3 bases and J by 0 bases, with 5 bases between them. The CDR3 DNA follows: TGTGCCAGCAGCTTGCAGTTGAACACTGAAGCTTTCTTT. Translation: CASSLQLNTEAFF.

The chain carries TRBV6-5 and TRBJ1-1; 9 bases fit TRBD1. Trimming took 7 bases from V and 10 from J; bases not matched to a gene: 7. The length of the CDR3 is 12 residues. CDR1 is MNHEY, CDR2 SVGAGI, per germline. Written as DNA, the CDR3 is TGTGCCAGCAACACAGGGGGCAGGGGAGCTTTCTTT. Translated, it gives CASNTGGRGAFF.

The V and J genes are TRBV5-5 and TRBJ1-5; 12 nucleotides agree with TRBD1. The CDR3 has 17 residues. Germline CDR1 and CDR2: SGHKS and YYEKEE (reference sequence). The V segment lost 0 bases and the J segment 1 base; nucleotides outside the gene matches: 2. CDR3 loop: CASSLAGQGASNQPQHF. CDR3 bases: TGTGCCAGCAGCTTGGCGGGACAGGGGGCGAGCAATCAGCCCCAGCATTTT.

The chain employs TRBV6-5 and TRBJ2-4; 9 bases fit TRBD1. CDR1 is MNHEY, CDR2 SVGAGI, per germline. This CDR3 comprises 15 residues. The junction had 13 bases not matched to a gene; V was cut back by 7 bases and J by 9 bases. The chain's CDR3 is CASIQNRGLGGIQYF. In DNA form, the CDR3 reads TGTGCCAGCATCCAGAACAGGGGGCTGGGGGGCATTCAGTACTTC.

CDR3 DNA sequence: TGTGCCAGCAGCCCGTCGATGGGCGAAAAACTGTTTTTT. Translated: CASSPSMGEKLFF. The chain links TRBV11-1 to TRBJ1-4; D remains ambiguous. This CDR3 has 13 amino acids. Germline V gene sequence: CDR1 SGHAT, CDR2 FQDESV (reference sequence). Trimming removed 5 bases from V and 8 bases from J, with 12 bases in between.

Worth noting for this clone: Other DNA sequences in the same sample also yield this CDR3. J is TRBJ1-2 and V is TRBV20-1, with 7 bases aligning to TRBD1. The CDR3 is 11 amino acids. The V gene's germline CDR1 is DFQATT and CDR2 SNEGSKA (reference sequence). J gave up 7 bases and V 1 base, and 0 bases lay outside the gene matches. CDR3 DNA sequence: TGCAGTGCTAGAGCAGGGGGTGGCTACACCTTC. Translating gives CSARAGGGYTF.

CDR3 sequence: CARSLVGNTEAFF. The CDR3 DNA reads as TGTGCCAGAAGCTTAGTCGGGAACACTGAAGCTTTCTTT. This chain uses TRBV7-5 with TRBJ1-1. TRBV7-5 constitutes a pseudogene. This CDR3 comprises 13 residues.

The chain combines TRBV3-1 (or the pseudogene TRBV3-2) with TRBJ2-3, with 13 bases that match TRBD2. Germline V gene data show CDR1 as LGHDT and CDR2 as YNNKEL (reference sequence). V shed 4 bases, J shed 3 bases, and the junction held 7 bases outside the gene matches. The CDR3 has 17 amino acids. CDR3 loop: CASSLRLAGGRTDTQYF. CDR3 bases: TGTGCCAGCAGCCTTAGACTAGCGGGAGGCAGGACAGATACGCAGTATTTT.

V is TRBV5-1 and J is TRBJ2-5; D is unclear. V was clipped by 2 bases and J by 4 bases, with 15 bases between them. There are 15 residues in the CDR3. Germline values: CDR1 SGHRS, CDR2 YFSETQ. This chain's CDR3 is CASSLAGEKLETQYF. The CDR3 DNA reads as TGCGCCAGCAGCTTAGCAGGCGAGAAGTTAGAGACCCAGTACTTC.

The rearrangement uses TRBV6-1 and TRBJ2-7, with TRBD1 matching 8 bases. Trimming cost V 4 bases and J 1 base; bases outside gene matches: 12. The CDR3 sequence is 17 residues long. The germline CDR1 and CDR2 sequences are MNHNS and SASEGT. The CDR3 region is CASSGAGTGPFSYEQYF. The CDR3 bases are TGTGCCAGCAGTGGTGCCGGGACAGGCCCCTTTTCCTACGAGCAGTACTTC.